This T cell receptor (beta chain) stems from a study of blood T cells in healthy people across ages. Together with a sample-barcoded 5' primer, a J-beta primer mix was included in a second PCR lasting about 7 to 11 cycles. The authors tagged each cDNA molecule using a template-switch adaptor with 12 random nucleotides. One entry per CDR3 protein results from TCRdb running MiXCR on the 5' RACE reads. The repertoire includes 1 million to 1.2 million distinct CDR3 sequences, around two fifths of them detected once, and over 10% sits in the top ten. Healthy Russian Caucasian donors spanned ages roughly 6 to 90 years. Isolated per sample were at least 6 million PBMCs. Samples each yielded at least 5.5 micrograms of total RNA. The ends were cut back, 4 bases at V and 4 bases at J, with 13 bases in the middle. Germline V gene lookup returns CDR1 MNHEY and CDR2 SMNVEV (reference sequence). This CDR3 has 14 residues.

The sequence was collected from a man aged 18 to 29 in good health. The chain combines TRBV27 with TRBJ1-1; the D is unclear. The specimen sequenced was blood. CDR3 protein: CASSYSTALTEAFF. CDR3 bases: TGTGCCAGCAGTTACAGTACAGCCCTCACTGAAGCTTTCTTT.